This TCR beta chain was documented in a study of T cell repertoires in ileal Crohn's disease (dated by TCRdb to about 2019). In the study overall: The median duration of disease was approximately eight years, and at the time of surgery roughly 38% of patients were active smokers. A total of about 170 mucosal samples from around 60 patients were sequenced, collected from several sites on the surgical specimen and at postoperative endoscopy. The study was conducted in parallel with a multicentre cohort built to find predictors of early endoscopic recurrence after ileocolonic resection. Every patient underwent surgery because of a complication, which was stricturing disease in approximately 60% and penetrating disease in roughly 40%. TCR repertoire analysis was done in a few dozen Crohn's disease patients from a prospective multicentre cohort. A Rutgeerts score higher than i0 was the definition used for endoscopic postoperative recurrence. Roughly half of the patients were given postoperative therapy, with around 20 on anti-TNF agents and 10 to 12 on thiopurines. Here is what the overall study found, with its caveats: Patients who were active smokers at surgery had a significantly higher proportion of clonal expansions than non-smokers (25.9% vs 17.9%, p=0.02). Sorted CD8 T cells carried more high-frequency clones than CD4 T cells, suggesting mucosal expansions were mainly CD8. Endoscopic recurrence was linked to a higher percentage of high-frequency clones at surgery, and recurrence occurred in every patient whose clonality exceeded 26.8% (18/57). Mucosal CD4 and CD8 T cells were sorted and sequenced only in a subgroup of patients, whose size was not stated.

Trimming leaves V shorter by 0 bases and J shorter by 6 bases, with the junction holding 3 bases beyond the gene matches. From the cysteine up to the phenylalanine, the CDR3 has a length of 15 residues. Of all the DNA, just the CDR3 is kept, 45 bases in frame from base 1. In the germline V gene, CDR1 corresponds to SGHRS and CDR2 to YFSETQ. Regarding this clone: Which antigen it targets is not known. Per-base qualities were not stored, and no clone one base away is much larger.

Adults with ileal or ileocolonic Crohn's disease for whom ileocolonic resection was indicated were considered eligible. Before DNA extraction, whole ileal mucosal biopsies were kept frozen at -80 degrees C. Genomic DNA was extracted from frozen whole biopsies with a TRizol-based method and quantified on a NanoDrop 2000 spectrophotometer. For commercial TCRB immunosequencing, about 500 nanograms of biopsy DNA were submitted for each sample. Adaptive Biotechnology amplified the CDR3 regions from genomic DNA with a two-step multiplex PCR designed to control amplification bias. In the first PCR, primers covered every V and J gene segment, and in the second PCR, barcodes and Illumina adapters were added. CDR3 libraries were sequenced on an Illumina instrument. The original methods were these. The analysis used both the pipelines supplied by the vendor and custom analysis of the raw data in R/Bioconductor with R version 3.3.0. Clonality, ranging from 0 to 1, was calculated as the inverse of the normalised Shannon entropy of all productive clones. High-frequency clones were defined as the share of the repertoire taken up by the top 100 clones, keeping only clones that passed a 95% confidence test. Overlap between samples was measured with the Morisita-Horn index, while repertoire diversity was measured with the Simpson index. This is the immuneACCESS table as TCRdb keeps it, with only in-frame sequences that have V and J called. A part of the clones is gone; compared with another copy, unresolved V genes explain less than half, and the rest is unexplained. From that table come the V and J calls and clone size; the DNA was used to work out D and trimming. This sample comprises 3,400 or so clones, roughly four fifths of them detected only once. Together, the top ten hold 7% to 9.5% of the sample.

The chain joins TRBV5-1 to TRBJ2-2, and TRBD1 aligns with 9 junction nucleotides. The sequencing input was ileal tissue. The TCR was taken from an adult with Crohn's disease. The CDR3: CASSLAQGASGELFF. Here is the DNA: TGCGCCAGCAGCTTGGCACAGGGGGCATCCGGGGAGCTGTTTTTT.